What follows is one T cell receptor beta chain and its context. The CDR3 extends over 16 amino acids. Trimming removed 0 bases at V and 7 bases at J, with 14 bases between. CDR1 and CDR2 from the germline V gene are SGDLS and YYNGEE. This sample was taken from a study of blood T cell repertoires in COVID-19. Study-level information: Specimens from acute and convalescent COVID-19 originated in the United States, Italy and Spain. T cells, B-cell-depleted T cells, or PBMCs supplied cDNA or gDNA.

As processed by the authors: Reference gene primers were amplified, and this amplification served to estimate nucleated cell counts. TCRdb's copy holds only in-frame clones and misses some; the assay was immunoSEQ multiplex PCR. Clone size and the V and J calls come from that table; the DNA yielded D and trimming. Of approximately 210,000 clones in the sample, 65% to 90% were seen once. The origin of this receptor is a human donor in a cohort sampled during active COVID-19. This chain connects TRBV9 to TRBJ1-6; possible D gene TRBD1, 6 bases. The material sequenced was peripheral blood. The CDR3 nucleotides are TGTGCCAGCAGCGTAGCTGTCAGGGGAGACAATTCACCCCTCCACTTT. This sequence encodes CASSVAVRGDNSPLHF.